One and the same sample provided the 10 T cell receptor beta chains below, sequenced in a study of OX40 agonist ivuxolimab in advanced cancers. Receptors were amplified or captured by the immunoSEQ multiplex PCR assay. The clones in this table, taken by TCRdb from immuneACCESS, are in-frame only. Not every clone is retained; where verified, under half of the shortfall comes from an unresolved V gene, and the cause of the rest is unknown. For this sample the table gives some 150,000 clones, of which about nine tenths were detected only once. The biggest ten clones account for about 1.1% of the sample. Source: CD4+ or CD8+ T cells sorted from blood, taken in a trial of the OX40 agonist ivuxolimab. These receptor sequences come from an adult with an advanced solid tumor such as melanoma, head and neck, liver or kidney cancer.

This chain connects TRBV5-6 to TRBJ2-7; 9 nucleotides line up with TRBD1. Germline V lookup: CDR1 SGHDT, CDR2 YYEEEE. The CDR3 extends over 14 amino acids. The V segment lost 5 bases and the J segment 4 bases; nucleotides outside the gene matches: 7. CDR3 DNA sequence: TGTGCCAGCAGTACAGACAGGGGGAGATACGAGCAGTACTTC. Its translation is CASSTDRGRYEQYF.

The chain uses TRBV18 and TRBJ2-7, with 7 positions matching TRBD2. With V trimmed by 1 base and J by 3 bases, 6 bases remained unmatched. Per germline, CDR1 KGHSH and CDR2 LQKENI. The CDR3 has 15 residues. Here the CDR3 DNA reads TGTGCCAGCTCACCACAGGGACTACAGCGCTACGAGCAGTACTTC. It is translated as CASSPQGLQRYEQYF.

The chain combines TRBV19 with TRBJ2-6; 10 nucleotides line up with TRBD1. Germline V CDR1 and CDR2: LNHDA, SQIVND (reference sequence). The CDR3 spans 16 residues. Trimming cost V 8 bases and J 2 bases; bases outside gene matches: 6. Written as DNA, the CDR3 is TGTGCCAGTGCTTTGACAGGGGGCACTGGGGCCAACGTCCTGACTTTC. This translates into CASALTGGTGANVLTF.

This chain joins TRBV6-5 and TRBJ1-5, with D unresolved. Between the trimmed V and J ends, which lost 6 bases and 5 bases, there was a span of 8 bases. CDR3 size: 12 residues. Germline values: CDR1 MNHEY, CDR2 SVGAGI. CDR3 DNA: TGTGCCAGCAGCCACCCTGATCAGCCCCAGCATTTT. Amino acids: CASSHPDQPQHF.

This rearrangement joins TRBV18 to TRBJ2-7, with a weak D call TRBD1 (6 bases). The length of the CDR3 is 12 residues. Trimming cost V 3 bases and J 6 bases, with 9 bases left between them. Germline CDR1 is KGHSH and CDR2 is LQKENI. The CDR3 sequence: CASSPQGTEQYF. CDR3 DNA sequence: TGTGCCAGCTCACCGCAGGGGACCGAGCAGTACTTC.

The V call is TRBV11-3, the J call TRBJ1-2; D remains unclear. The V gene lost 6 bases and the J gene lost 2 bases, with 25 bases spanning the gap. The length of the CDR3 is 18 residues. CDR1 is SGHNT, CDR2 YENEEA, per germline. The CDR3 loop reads CASSHSTKSMPLNYGYTF. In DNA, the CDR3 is TGTGCCAGCAGTCACTCCACAAAGAGCATGCCCCTCAACTATGGCTACACCTTC.

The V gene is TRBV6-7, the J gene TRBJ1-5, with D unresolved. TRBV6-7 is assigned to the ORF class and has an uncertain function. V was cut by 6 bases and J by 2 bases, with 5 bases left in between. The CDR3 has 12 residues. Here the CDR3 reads CASRIGNQPQHF. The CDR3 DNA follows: TGTGCCAGCAGGATAGGCAATCAGCCCCAGCATTTT.

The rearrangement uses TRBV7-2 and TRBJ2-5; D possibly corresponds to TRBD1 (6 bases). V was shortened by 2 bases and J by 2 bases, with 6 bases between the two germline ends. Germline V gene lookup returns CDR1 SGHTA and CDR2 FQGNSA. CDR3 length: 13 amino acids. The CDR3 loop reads CASSLQGQETQYF. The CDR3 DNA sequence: TGTGCCAGCAGCTTACAGGGGCAAGAGACCCAGTACTTC.

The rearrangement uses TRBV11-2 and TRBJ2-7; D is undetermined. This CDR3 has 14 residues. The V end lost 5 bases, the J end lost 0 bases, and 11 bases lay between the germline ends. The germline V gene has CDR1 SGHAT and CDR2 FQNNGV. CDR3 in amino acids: CASSPLRASYEQYF. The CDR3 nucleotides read TGTGCCAGCAGCCCTCTCCGGGCCTCCTACGAGCAGTACTTC.

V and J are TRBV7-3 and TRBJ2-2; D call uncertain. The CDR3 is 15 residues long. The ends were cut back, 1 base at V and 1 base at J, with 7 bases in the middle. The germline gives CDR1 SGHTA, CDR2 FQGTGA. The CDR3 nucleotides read TGTGCCAGCAGCTTAAGTCCGGTGAACACCGGGGAGCTGTTTTTT. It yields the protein CASSLSPVNTGELFF.